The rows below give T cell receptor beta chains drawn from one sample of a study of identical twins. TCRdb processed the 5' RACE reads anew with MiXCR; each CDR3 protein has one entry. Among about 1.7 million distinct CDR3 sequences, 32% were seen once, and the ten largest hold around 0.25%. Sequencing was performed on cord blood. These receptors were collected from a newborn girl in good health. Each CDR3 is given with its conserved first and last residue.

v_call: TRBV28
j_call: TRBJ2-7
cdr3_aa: CASSLLPRAPSSYEQYF

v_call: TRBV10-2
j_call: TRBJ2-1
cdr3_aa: CASQEGSGYYNEQFF

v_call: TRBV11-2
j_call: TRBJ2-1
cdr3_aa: CASSPGTSGRLGEQFF

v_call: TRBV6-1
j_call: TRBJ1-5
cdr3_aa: CASRAGQGADQPQHF

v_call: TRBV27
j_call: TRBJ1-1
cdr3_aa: CASSRTPQNTEAFF

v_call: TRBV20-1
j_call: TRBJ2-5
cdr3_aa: CSARVGTSGLQETQYF

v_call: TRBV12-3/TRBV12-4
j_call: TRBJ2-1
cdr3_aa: CASSLGVEVFF

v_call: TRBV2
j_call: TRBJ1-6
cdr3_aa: CASSEIWGGPSYNSPLHF

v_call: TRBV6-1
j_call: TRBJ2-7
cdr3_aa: CASNVKTYEQYF

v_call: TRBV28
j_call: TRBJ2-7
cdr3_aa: CASSFDEQYF

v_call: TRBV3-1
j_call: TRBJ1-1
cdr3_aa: CASSQEWNTEAFF

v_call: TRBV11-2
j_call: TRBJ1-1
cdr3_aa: CASSLDGRLRGTNTEAFF

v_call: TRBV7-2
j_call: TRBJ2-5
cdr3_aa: CASSTSGAQETQYF

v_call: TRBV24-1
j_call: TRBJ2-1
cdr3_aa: CATSGQTSKSSYNEQFF

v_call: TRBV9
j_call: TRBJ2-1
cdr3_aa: CASSVEMRGASYNEQFF

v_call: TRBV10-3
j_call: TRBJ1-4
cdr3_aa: CAISGGGEKLFF

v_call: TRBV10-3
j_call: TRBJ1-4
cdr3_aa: CAISDNNRDEKLFF

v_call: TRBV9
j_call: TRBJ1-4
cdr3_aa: CASSASTGGREKLFF

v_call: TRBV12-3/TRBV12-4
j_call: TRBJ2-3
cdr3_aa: CASSLGRGGPEDTQYF

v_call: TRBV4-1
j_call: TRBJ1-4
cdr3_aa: CASSLFREKLFF

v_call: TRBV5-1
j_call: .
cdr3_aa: CASSMTGSSYEQFF

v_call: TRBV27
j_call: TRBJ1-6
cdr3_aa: CASSLSGQSNNSPLHF

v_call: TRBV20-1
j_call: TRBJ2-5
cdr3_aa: CSANTNQETQYF

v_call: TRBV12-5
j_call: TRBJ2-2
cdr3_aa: CASGSPWGANTGELFF

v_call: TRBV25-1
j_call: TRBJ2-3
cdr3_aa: CASGFRDTDTQYF

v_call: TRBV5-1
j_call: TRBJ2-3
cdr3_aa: CASSPTTSAISTDTQYF

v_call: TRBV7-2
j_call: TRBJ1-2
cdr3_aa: CASTPWGVGTGGPYGYTF

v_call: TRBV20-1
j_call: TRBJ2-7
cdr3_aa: CSATHTGTSGPYEQYF

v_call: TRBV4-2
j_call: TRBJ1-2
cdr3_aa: CASSLERARGYTF

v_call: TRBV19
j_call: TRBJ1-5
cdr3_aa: CASSITVYSNQPQHF

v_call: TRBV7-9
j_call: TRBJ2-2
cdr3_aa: CASSFWGQPNTGELFF